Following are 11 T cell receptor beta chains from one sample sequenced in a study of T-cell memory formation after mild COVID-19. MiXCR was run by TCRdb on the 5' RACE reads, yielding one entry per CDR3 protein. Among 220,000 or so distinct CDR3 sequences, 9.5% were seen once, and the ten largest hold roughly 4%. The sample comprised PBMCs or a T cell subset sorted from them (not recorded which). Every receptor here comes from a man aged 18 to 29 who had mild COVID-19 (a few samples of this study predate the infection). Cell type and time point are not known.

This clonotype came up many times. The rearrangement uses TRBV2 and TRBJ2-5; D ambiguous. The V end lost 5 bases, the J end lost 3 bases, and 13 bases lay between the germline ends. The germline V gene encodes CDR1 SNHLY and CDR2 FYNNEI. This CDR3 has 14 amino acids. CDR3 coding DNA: TGTGCCAGCAGTCGGACGGACGTGGAAGAGACCCAGTACTTC. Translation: CASSRTDVEETQYF.

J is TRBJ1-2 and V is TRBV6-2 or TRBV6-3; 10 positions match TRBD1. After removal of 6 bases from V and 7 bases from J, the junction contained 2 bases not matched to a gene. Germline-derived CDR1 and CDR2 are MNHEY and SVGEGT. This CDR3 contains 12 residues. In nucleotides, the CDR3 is TGTGCCAGCAGCCGACAGGGGGCTGGCTACACCTTC. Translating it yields CASSRQGAGYTF.

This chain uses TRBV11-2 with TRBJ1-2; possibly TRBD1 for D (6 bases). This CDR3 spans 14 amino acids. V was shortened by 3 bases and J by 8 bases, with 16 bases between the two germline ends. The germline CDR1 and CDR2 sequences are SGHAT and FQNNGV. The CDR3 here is CASSLAQGRDGYTF. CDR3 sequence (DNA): TGTGCCAGCAGCTTGGCTCAGGGGAGGGACGGCTACACCTTC.

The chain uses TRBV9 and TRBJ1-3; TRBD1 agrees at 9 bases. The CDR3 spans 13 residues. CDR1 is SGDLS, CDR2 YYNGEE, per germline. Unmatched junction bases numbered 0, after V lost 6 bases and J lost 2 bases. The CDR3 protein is CASNRGPGNTIYF. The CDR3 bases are TGTGCCAGCAACAGGGGGCCTGGAAACACCATATATTTT.

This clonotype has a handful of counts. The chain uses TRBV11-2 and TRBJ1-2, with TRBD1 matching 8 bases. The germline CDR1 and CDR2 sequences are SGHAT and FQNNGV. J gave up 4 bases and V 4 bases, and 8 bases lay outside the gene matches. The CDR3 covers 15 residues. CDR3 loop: CASSYGGQGVYGYTF. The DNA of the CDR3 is TGTGCCAGCAGCTATGGTGGACAGGGCGTCTATGGCTACACCTTC. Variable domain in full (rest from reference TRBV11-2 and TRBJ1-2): EAGVAQSPRYKIIEKRQSVAFWCNPISGHATLYWYQQILGQGPKLLIQFQNNGVVDDSQLPKDRFSAERLKGVDSTLKIQPAKLEDSAVYLCASSYGGQGVYGYTFGSGTRLTVV.

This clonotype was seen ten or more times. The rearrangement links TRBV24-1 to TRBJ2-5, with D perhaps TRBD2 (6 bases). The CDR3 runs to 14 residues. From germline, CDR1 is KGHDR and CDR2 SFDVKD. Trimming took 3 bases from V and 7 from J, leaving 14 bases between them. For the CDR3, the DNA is TGTGCCACCAGTGATCCGGGACTGGAAGGGACCCAGTACTTC. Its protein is CATSDPGLEGTQYF.

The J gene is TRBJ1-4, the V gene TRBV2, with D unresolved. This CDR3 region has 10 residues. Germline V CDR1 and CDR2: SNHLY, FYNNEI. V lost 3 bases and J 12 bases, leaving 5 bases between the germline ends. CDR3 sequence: CASSDIELFF. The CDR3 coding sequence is TGTGCCAGCAGTGATATCGAACTGTTTTTT.

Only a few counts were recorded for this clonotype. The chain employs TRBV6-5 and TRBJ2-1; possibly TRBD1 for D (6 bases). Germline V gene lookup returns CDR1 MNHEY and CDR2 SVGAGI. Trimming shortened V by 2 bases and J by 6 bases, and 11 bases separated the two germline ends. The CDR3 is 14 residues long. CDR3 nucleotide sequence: TGTGCCAGCAGTTACCTGTCAGGGGTCAATGAGCAGTTCTTC. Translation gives CASSYLSGVNEQFF.

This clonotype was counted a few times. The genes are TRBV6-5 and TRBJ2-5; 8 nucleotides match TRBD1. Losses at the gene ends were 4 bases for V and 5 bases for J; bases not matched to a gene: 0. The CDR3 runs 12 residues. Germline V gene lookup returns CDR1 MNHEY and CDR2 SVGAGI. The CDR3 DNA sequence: TGTGCCAGCAGTTGGGACAGGGAGACCCAGTACTTC. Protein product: CASSWDRETQYF.

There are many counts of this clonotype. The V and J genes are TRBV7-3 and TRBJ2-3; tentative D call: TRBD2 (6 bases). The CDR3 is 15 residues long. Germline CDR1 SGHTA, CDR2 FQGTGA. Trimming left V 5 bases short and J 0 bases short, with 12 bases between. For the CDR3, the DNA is TGTGCCAGCAGCCGGAGCGGGTTAAGCACAGATACGCAGTATTTT. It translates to CASSRSGLSTDTQYF.

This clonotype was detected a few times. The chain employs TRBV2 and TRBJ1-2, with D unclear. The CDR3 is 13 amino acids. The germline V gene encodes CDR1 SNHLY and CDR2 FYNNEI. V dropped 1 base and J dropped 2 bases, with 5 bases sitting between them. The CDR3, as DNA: TGTGCCAGCAGTGAAGACCGAAACTATGGCTACACCTTC. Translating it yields CASSEDRNYGYTF.